A single sample gave rise to the 3 T cell receptor beta chains below, sequenced in a study of blood T cell repertoires in COVID-19. Clones were read by immunoSEQ multiplex PCR, and TCRdb kept only the in-frame ones, dropping some. The sample lists 40,000 to 55,000 clones; 85% to 90% were seen once. Sequenced sample: peripheral blood. All receptors derive from a man in his fifties with active COVID-19.

This clone is a singleton in its sample. The V call is TRBV5-4, the J call TRBJ2-7, with D possibly matching TRBD2 (5 bases). Germline lookup yields CDR1 SGHNT and CDR2 YYREEE (reference sequence). The CDR3 spans 15 residues. V was clipped by 6 bases and J by 4 bases, with 20 bases between them. The CDR3 nucleotides are TGTGCCAGCACCGCGGGCGTGGCTGGAGGATACGAGCAGTACTTC. As protein: CASTAGVAGGYEQYF.

This chain joins TRBV18 and TRBJ2-7; possibly TRBD1 for D (6 bases). Germline V gene sequence: CDR1 KGHSH, CDR2 LQKENI. The CDR3 totals 13 residues. Trimming shortened V by 6 bases and J by 3 bases, and 12 bases separated the two germline ends. CDR3 region: CASSLQGNYEQYF. The CDR3 DNA reads TGTGCCAGCTCGCTACAGGGAAACTACGAGCAGTACTTC.

The genes are TRBV5-1 and TRBJ1-1, with a possible D match to TRBD1 (6 bases). The CDR3 spans 14 residues. Germline values: CDR1 SGHRS, CDR2 YFSETQ. V gave up 4 bases and J gave up 7 bases, with 17 bases separating them. The CDR3 sequence is CASSPGGGGGEAFF. CDR3 nucleotide sequence: TGCGCCAGCAGCCCCGGCGGGGGCGGGGGTGAAGCTTTCTTT.